This T cell receptor (beta chain) was found in a study of blood T cell repertoires in COVID-19. Here immunoSEQ multiplex PCR was the method, and the copy in TCRdb shows in-frame clones only, minus some. The sample records 110,000 to 150,000 clones, around 86% being singletons. This clone was seen a few times. The sequence was obtained from a human donor in a cohort sampled during active COVID-19. The material sequenced was peripheral blood.

DNA of the CDR3: TGTGCCAGCAGCTCTACCGGGACAGGGATATCACCCCTCCACTTT. Its translation is CASSSTGTGISPLHF. The chain employs TRBV7-9 and TRBJ1-6; TRBD1 matches at 9 bases. The CDR3 totals 15 residues. With V trimmed by 4 bases and J by 10 bases, 8 bases remained unmatched. The germline CDR1 and CDR2 sequences are SEHNR and FQNEAQ (reference sequence).